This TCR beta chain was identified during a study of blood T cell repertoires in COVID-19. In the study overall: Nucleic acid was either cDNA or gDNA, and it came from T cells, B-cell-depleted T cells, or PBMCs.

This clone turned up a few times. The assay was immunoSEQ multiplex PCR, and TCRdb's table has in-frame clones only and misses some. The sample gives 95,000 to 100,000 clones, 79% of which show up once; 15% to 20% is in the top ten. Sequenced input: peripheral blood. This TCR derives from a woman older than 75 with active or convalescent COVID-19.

The CDR3 loop reads CASRADRTNTEAFF. DNA for the CDR3: TGTGCCAGCAGGGCGGACAGGACGAACACTGAAGCTTTCTTT. The V and J genes are TRBV27 and TRBJ1-1; the match to TRBD1 covers 7 bases. The CDR3 runs to 14 residues. CDR1 MNHEY and CDR2 SMNVEV come from the germline V gene (reference sequence). J lost 1 base, V lost 6 bases, and 5 bases had no gene match.